These 4 T cell receptor beta chains were sequenced from one sample in a study of blood T cell repertoires in COVID-19 (dated by TCRdb to about 2020). Libraries came from the immunoSEQ multiplex PCR assay. TCRdb stores this immuneACCESS table with in-frame sequences only. Part of the clones is absent; in the studies checked, under half of the shortfall reflects unresolved V genes, and no reason is known for the rest. The sample table contains 200,000 to 250,000 clones; only one count was recorded for around 84% of them. About 7% of the sample belongs to the ten largest clones. The sequenced sample consisted of PBMCs or T cells enriched from blood (not recorded which). These receptors originate from a woman aged 35 to 49 who had recovered from COVID-19.

V gene TRBV7-9 combines with J gene TRBJ2-1; 8 nucleotides match TRBD2. Germline trimming cut 5 bases from V and 8 bases from J; bases unmatched to any gene: 5. This CDR3 contains 13 residues. In germline, CDR1 is SEHNR, CDR2 FQNEAQ (reference sequence). This chain's CDR3 is CASSAAGVHEQFF. CDR3 nucleotide sequence: TGTGCCAGCAGCGCAGCGGGAGTCCATGAGCAGTTCTTC. The entire variable domain, with the rest obtained from reference TRBV7-9 and TRBJ2-1, is as follows: DTGVSQNPRHKITKRGQNVTFRCDPISEHNRLYWYRQTLGQGPEFLTYFQNEAQLEKSRLLSDRFSAERPKGSFSTLEIQRTEQGDSAMYLCASSAAGVHEQFFGPGTRLTVL.

This clone has just one count. V usage is TRBV12-3 or TRBV12-4 and J usage is TRBJ1-5; D unresolved. With 8 bases removed from V and 2 bases from J, the gap between germline ends came to 7 bases. The CDR3 totals 12 residues. The CDR3 loop is CASLTGNQPQHF. CDR3 coding DNA: TGTGCCAGCTTAACAGGCAATCAGCCCCAGCATTTT.

This clone was seen a few times. The chain's CDR3 is CASRLATGELFF. The CDR3 coding sequence is TGTGCCAGCAGGCTGGCCACCGGGGAGCTGTTTTTT. The rearrangement uses TRBV7-9 and TRBJ2-2, with no clear D. The CDR3 loop spans 12 amino acids. Between the trimmed V and J ends, which lost 6 bases and 4 bases, there was a span of 6 bases. CDR1 is SEHNR and CDR2 is FQNEAQ in the germline V gene (reference sequence).

This sequence joins TRBV11-2 and TRBJ2-7; 10 nucleotides match TRBD2. The V gene end was trimmed by 1 base and the J gene end by 5 bases; junction bases not matched to a gene: 14. The germline V gene has CDR1 SGHAT and CDR2 FQNNGV. This CDR3 is built from 18 residues. In DNA form, the CDR3 reads TGTGCCAGCAGCTTAGTCCCCTCTCTAGCGGGAGTCTATGACGAGCAGTACTTC. Translation gives CASSLVPSLAGVYDEQYF.